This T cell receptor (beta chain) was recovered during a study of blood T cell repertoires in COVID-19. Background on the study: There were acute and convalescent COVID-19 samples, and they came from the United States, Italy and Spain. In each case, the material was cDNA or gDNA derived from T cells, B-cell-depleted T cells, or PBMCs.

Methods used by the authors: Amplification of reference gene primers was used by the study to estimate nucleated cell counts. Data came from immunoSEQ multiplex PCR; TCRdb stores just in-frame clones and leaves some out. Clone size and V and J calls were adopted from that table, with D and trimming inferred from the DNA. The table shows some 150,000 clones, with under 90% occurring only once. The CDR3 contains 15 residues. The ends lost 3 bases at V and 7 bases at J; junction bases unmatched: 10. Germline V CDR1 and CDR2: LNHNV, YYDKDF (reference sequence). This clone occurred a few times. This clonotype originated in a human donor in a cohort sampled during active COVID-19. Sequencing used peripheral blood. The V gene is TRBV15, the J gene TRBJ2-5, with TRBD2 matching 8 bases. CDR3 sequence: CATSSRGGSLGTQYF. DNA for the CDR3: TGTGCCACCAGCAGCCGGGGGGGTTCTCTAGGGACCCAGTACTTC.